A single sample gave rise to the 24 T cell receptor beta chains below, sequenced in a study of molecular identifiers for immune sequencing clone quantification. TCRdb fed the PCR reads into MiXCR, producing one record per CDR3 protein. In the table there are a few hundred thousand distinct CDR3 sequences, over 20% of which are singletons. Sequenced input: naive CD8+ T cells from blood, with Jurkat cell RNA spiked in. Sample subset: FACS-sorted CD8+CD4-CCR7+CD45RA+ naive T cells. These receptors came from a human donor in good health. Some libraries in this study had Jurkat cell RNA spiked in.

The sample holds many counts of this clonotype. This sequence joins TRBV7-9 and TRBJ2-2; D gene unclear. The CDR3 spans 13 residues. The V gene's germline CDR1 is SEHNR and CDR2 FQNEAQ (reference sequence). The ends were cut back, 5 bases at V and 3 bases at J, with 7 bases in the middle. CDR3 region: CASSKVDTGELFF. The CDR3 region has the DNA TGTGCCAGCAGCAAAGTGGACACCGGGGAGCTGTTTTTT.

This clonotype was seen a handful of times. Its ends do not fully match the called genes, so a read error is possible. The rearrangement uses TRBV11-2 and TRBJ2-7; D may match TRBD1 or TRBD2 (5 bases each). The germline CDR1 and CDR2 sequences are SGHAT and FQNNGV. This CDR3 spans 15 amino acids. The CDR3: CASSLDAPGTYKQYF. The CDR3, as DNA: TGTGCCAGCAGCTTAGATGCCCCAGGGACCTACAAGCAGTACTTC.

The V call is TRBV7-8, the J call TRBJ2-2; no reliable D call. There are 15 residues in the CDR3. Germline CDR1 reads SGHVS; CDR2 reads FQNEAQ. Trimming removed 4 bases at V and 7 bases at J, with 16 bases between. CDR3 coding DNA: TGTGCCAGCAGCTCGGCCGGGCTCTATAGCGGGGAGCTGTTTTTT. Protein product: CASSSAGLYSGELFF. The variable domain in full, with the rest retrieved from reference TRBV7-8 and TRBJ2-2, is GAGVSQSPRYKVAKRGQDVALRCDPISGHVSLFWYQQALGQGPEFLTYFQNEAQLDKSGLPSDRFFAERPEGSVSTLKIQRTQQEDSAVYLCASSSAGLYSGELFFGEGSRLTVL.

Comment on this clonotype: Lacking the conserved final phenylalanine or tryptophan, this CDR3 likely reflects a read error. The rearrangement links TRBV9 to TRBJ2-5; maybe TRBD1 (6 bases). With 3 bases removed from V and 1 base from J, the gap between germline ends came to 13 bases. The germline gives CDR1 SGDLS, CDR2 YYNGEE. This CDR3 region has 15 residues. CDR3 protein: CASSAQQGVQETQYL. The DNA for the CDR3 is TGTGCCAGCAGCGCCCAACAGGGAGTCCAAGAGACCCAGTACCTC.

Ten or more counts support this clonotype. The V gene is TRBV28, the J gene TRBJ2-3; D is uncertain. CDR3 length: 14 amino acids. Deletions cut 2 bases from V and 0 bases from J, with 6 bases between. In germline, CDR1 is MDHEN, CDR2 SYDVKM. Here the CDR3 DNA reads TGTGCCAGCAGTTTAAGTACTAGCACAGATACGCAGTATTTT. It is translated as CASSLSTSTDTQYF. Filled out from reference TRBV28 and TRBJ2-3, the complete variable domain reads DVKVTQSSRYLVKRTGEKVFLECVQDMDHENMFWYRQDPGLGLRLIYFSYDVKMKEKGDIPEGYSVSREKKERFSLILESASTNQTSMYLCASSLSTSTDTQYFGPGTRLTVL.

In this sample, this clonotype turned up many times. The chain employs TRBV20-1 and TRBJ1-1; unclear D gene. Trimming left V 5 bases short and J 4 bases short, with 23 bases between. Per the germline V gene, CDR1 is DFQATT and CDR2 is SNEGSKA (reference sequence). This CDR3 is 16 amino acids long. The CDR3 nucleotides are TGCAGTGCTGAAAGATTATTGGGTTCGGGGTTCACTGAAGCTTTCTTT. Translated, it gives CSAERLLGSGFTEAFF.

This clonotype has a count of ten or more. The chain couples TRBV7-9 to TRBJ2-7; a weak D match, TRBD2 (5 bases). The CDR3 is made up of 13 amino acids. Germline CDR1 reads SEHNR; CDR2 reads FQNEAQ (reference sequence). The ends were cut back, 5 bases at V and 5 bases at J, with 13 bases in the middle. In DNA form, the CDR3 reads TGTGCCAGCAGCCCCGGGGTACTGGACGAGCAGTACTTC. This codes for CASSPGVLDEQYF.

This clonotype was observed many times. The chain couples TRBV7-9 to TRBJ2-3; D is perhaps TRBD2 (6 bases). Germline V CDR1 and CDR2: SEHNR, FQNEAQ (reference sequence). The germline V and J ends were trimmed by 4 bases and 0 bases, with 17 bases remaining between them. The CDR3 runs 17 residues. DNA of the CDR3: TGTGCCAGCAGCTATTGGCCGGCGGGGCCTAGCACAGATACGCAGTATTTT. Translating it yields CASSYWPAGPSTDTQYF.

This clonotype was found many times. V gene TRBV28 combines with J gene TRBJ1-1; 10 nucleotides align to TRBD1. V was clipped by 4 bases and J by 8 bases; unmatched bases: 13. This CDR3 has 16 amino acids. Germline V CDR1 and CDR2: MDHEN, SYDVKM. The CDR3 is CASSSSELDRGHEAFF. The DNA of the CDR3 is TGTGCCAGCAGTTCATCGGAGCTCGACAGGGGGCACGAAGCTTTCTTT.

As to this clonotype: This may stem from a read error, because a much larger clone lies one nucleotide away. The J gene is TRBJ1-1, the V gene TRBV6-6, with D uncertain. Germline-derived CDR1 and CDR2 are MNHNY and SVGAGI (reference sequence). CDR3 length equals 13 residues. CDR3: CASGYNTNTEAFF. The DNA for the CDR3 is TGTGCCAGCGGTTACAACACGAACACTGAAGCTTTCTTT.

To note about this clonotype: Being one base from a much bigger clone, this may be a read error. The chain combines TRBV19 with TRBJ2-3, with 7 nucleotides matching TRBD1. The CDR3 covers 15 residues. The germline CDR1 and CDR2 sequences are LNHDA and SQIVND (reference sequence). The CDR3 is CASTEDRTLTDAQYF. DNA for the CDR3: TGTGCCAGTACCGAGGACAGGACCCTCACAGATGCGCAGTATTTT.

This chain's CDR3 is CASSQEVTGIYGYTF. CDR3 bases: TGTGCCAGCAGCCAAGAGGTCACAGGGATCTATGGCTACACCTTC. This chain uses TRBV3-1 with TRBJ1-2; D may be TRBD1 (6 bases). This CDR3 comprises 15 residues. The germline gives CDR1 LGHDT, CDR2 YNNKEL (reference sequence). V shed 0 bases and J shed 4 bases, with 12 bases lying between them.

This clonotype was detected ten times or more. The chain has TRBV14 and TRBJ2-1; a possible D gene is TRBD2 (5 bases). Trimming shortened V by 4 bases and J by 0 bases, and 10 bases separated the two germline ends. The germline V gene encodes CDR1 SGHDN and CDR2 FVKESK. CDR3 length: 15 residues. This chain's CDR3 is CASSPGISSYNEQFF. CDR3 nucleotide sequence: TGTGCCAGCAGCCCGGGAATTAGCTCCTACAATGAGCAGTTCTTC.

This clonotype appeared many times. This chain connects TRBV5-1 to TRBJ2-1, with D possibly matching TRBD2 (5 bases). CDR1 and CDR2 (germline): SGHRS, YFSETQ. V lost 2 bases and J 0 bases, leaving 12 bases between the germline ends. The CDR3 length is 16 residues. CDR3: CASSFGSVSSYNEQFF. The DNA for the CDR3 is TGCGCCAGCAGCTTCGGTAGCGTTAGCTCCTACAATGAGCAGTTCTTC.

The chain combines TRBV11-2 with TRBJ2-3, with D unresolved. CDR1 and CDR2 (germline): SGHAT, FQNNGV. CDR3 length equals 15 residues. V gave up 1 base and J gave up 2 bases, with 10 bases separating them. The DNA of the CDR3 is TGTGCCAGCAGCTTAGCTGACTTCACCACAGATACGCAGTATTTT. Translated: CASSLADFTTDTQYF. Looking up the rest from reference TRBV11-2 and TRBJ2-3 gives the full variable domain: EAGVAQSPRYKIIEKRQSVAFWCNPISGHATLYWYQQILGQGPKLLIQFQNNGVVDDSQLPKDRFSAERLKGVDSTLKIQPAKLEDSAVYLCASSLADFTTDTQYFGPGTRLTVL.

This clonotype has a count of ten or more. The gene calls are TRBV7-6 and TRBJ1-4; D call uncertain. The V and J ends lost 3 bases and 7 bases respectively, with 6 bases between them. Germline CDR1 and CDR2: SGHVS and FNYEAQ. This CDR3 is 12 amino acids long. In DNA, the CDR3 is TGTGCCAGCAGCTTTGAGGGTGAAAAACTGTTTTTT. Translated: CASSFEGEKLFF. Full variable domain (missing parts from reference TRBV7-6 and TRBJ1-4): GAGVSQSPRYKVTKRGQDVALRCDPISGHVSLYWYRQALGQGPEFLTYFNYEAQQDKSGLPNDRFSAERPEGSISTLTIQRTEQRDSAMYRCASSFEGEKLFFGSGTQLSVL.

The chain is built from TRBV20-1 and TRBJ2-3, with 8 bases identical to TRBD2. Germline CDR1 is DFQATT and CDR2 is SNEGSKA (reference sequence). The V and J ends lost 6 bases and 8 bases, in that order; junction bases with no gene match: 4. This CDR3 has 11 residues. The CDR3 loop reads CSADGTSTQYF. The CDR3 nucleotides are TGCAGTGCCGACGGGACTAGTACGCAGTATTTT.

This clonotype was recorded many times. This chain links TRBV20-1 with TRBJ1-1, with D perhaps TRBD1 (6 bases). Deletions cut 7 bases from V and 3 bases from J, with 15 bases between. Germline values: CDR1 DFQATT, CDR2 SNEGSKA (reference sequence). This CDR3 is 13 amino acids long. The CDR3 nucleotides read TGCAGTGGATTGGCAGGGGATTACACTGAAGCTTTCTTT. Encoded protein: CSGLAGDYTEAFF.

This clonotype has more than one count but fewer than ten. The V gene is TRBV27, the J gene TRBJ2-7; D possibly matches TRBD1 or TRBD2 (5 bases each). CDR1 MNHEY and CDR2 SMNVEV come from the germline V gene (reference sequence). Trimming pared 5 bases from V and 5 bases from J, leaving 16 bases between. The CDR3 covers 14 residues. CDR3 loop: CASSPTQGAHEQYF. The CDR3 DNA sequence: TGTGCCAGCAGTCCCACCCAGGGAGCCCACGAGCAGTACTTC.

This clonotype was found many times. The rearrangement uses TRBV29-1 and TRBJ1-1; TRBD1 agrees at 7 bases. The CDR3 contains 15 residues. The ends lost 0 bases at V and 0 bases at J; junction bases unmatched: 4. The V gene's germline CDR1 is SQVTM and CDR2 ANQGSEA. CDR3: CSVEDWDSLNTEAFF. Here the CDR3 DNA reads TGCAGCGTTGAAGATTGGGACAGCTTGAACACTGAAGCTTTCTTT.

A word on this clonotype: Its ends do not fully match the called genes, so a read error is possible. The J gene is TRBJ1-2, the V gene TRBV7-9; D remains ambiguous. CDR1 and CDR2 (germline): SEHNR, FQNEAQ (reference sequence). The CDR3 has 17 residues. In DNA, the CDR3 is TGTGCCAGCAGTCCCAATAAGGGAAGGGCTCCTAACTATGGCTACGCCTTC. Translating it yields CASSPNKGRAPNYGYAF.

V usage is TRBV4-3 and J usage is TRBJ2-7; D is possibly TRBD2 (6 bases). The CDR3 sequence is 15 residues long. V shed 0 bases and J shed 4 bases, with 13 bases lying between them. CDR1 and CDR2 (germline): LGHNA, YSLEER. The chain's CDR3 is CASSQDPTGRYEQYF. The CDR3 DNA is TGCGCCAGCAGCCAAGATCCCACGGGGAGGTACGAGCAGTACTTC.

The CDR3 nucleotides are TGTGCCAGCAGTTGGCAGGGCAATGGGGTCGAGCAGTACTTC. It codes for CASSWQGNGVEQYF. The chain links TRBV27 to TRBJ2-7; a possible D gene is TRBD1 (5 bases). Trimming removed 4 bases from V and 6 bases from J, with 16 bases in between. Germline V lookup: CDR1 MNHEY, CDR2 SMNVEV (reference sequence). The CDR3 runs to 14 residues.

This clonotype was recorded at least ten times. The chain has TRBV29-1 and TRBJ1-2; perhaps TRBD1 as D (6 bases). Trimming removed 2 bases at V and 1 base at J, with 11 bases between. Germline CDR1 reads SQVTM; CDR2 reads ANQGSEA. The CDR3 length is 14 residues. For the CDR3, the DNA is TGCAGCGTTGAACGTACAGGGATTAACTATGGCTACACCTTC. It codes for CSVERTGINYGYTF.